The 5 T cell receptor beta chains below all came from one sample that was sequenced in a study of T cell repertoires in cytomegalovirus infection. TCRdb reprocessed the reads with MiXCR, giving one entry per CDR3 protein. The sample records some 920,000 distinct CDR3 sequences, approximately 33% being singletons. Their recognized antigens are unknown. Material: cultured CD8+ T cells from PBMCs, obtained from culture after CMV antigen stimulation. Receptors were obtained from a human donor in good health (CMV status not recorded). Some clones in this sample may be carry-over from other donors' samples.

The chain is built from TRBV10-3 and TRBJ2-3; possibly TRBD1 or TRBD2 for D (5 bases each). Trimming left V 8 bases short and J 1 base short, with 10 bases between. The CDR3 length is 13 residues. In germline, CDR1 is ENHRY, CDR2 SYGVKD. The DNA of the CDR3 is TGTGCCATCCGGGACGGGGGCACAGATACGCAGTATTTT. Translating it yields CAIRDGGTDTQYF.

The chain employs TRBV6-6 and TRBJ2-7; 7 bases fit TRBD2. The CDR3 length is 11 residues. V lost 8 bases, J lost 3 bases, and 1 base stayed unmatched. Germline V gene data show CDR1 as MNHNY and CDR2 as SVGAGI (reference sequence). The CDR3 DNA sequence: TGTGCCAGCTGGGACTACTACGAGCAGTACGTC. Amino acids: CASWDYYEQYV.

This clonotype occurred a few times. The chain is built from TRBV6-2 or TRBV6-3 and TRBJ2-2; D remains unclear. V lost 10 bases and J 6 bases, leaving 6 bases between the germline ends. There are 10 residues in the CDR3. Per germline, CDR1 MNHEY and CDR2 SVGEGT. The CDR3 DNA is TGTGCCACTCTGTCCGGGGAGCTGTTTTTT. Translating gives CATLSGELFF.

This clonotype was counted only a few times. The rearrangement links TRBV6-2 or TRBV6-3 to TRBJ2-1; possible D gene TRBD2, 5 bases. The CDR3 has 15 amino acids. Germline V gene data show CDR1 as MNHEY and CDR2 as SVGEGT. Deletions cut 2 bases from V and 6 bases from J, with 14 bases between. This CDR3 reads CASSYGIVGSNEQFF. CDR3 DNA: TGTGCCAGCAGTTACGGAATAGTAGGGAGCAATGAGCAGTTCTTC.

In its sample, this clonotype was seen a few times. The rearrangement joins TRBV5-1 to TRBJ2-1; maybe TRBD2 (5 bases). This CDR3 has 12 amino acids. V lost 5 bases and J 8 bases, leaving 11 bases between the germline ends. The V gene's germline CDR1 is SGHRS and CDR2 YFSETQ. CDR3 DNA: TGCGCCAGCAGGGAGGCGGTCTATGAGCAGTTCTTC. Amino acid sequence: CASREAVYEQFF.